Following are 5 T cell receptor beta chains from one sample sequenced in a study of cytomegalovirus exposure and HLA in healthy donors (dated by TCRdb to the late 2010s). Libraries were constructed by the immunoSEQ multiplex PCR assay. The multiplex PCR relied on a mix of 60 forward primers for TCR Vbeta segments and 13 reverse primers for TCR Jbeta segments. Entries here come from immuneACCESS through TCRdb and include only in-frame sequences with V and J called. Some clones fail to appear in such tables; in the studies checked, an unresolved V gene covers under half of the shortfall, and the cause of the remainder is unknown. A total of around 200,000 clones appear in this sample, roughly four fifths of them only once. Of the sample, around 1.4% falls within the top ten clones. Sample: PBMCs. These receptors were obtained from a girl between 5 and 17 years old in good health and CMV-seronegative.

This clone was recorded a few times. This chain uses TRBV7-2 with TRBJ2-5; 11 bases map to TRBD2. The CDR3 has 15 amino acids. Per the germline V gene, CDR1 is SGHTA and CDR2 is FQGNSA. J lost 5 bases, V lost 5 bases, and 7 bases had no gene match. CDR3 in DNA: TGTGCCAGCAGCGAATTCGGACTAGCGGGCGAGACCCAGTACTTC. Amino acid sequence: CASSEFGLAGETQYF.

This chain joins TRBV28 and TRBJ1-2; 7 nucleotides align to TRBD1. V lost 2 bases and J lost 5; bases outside the gene matches: 8. The CDR3 is 15 residues long. CDR1 and CDR2 (germline): MDHEN, SYDVKM. The chain's CDR3 is CASSLQGEVWYGYTF. The CDR3 DNA reads as TGTGCCAGCAGTTTACAGGGGGAGGTTTGGTATGGCTACACCTTC.

CDR3: CASVSVSYNEQFF. The DNA for the CDR3 is TGTGCCAGCGTATCTGTCTCCTACAATGAGCAGTTCTTC. The chain has TRBV28 and TRBJ2-1; D is ambiguous. The V gene's germline CDR1 is MDHEN and CDR2 SYDVKM. This CDR3 is built from 13 residues. Trimming cost V 8 bases and J 0 bases, with 8 bases left between them.

The CDR3 coding sequence is TGTGCCAGCCGGACAGGGACCTCACCCCTCCACTTT. This gives the protein CASRTGTSPLHF. This chain links TRBV6-5 with TRBJ1-6, with 8 bases fitting TRBD1. Germline CDR1 reads MNHEY; CDR2 reads SVGAGI. The CDR3 covers 12 residues. Germline trimming cut 8 bases from V and 10 bases from J; bases unmatched to any gene: 4.

The rearrangement joins TRBV5-4 to TRBJ2-7; TRBD2 agrees at 11 bases. This CDR3 comprises 15 residues. After removal of 1 base from V and 6 bases from J, the junction contained 6 bases not matched to a gene. Germline CDR1 is SGHNT and CDR2 is YYREEE (reference sequence). The DNA for the CDR3 is TGTGCCAGCAGCTTGCCCACCACTAGCGGGGGCGAGCAGTACTTC. It is translated as CASSLPTTSGGEQYF.